What follows are 28 T cell receptor beta chains derived from one specimen sequenced in a study of beta chain features in type 1 diabetes. Study-level findings and limits: Type 1 diabetes patients had TCRB CDR3s that were shorter (moderately but significantly so) in all four CD4+ subsets.

For these receptors, no antigen is known. The isolated RNA, all of it, was reverse transcribed, so expressed TCRB transcripts were what got sequenced. Only in-frame clones appear in the TCRdb table, and some are missing; sequencing was by immunoSEQ multiplex PCR. Among tens of thousands of clones listed, approximately 60% were seen once. What was sequenced was stem cell memory CD4+ T cells from blood. The receptors shown here come from a woman in her twenties or thirties with type 1 diabetes.

The chain is built from TRBV5-1 and TRBJ2-1, with 10 bases fitting TRBD2. Per the germline V gene, CDR1 is SGHRS and CDR2 is YFSETQ. CDR3 size: 17 residues. Trimming removed 0 bases from V and 0 bases from J; junction bases left unmatched: 3. This CDR3 is CASSLGTSGTSYNEQFF. The CDR3 coding sequence is TGCGCCAGCAGCTTGGGGACTAGCGGAACCTCCTACAATGAGCAGTTCTTC.

The chain uses TRBV9 and TRBJ2-5; perhaps TRBD2 as D (6 bases). The CDR3 spans 13 residues. Trimming pared 4 bases from V and 5 bases from J, leaving 12 bases between. The germline V gene encodes CDR1 SGDLS and CDR2 YYNGEE. CDR3 DNA sequence: TGTGCCAGCAGCCGTGGGAGCGGGGAGACCCAGTACTTC. Protein: CASSRGSGETQYF.

The rearrangement links TRBV29-1 to TRBJ2-2; TRBD1 matches at 8 bases. This CDR3 has 15 amino acids. Germline trimming cut 6 bases from V and 4 bases from J; bases unmatched to any gene: 10. Germline values: CDR1 SQVTM, CDR2 ANQGSEA. CDR3 region: CSVALGQGSTGELFF. CDR3 nucleotide sequence: TGCAGCGTCGCATTAGGACAGGGAAGCACCGGGGAGCTGTTTTTT.

The chain links TRBV18 to TRBJ1-1; D gene uncertain. The germline V gene has CDR1 KGHSH and CDR2 LQKENI. The CDR3 covers 14 residues. Trimming cost V 5 bases and J 1 base, with 11 bases left between them. The chain's CDR3 is CASSTSRTNTEAFF. CDR3 sequence (DNA): TGTGCCAGCTCAACATCAAGAACGAACACTGAAGCTTTCTTT.

The CDR3 region has the DNA TGTGCCAGCAGTTCCGGTGGGGGGGACGAGCAGTACTTC. It yields the protein CASSSGGGDEQYF. The rearrangement uses TRBV6-5 and TRBJ2-7; 7 positions match TRBD2. The CDR3 contains 13 residues. The germline V gene has CDR1 MNHEY and CDR2 SVGAGI. After removal of 4 bases from V and 5 bases from J, the junction contained 5 bases not matched to a gene.

The chain is built from TRBV5-1 and TRBJ1-2; TRBD1 matches at 7 bases. V trimming: 0 bases; J trimming: 4 bases; junction bases outside the gene matches: 3. CDR1 SGHRS and CDR2 YFSETQ come from the germline V gene. This CDR3 contains 14 residues. The CDR3 DNA follows: TGCGCCAGCAGCTTGGATACAGGGGCCTATGGCTACACCTTC. It specifies CASSLDTGAYGYTF.

The genes are TRBV11-1 and TRBJ2-7; 7 bases agree with TRBD1. CDR1 and CDR2 from the germline V gene are SGHAT and FQDESV (reference sequence). This CDR3 spans 14 amino acids. Trimming at V came to 4 bases and at J to 2 bases, leaving 5 bases not matched to a gene. CDR3 bases: TGTGCCAGCAGCTCGGGACAGTCGACCTACGAGCAGTACTTC. Encoded protein: CASSSGQSTYEQYF.

The chain couples TRBV23-1 to TRBJ1-4; possible D gene TRBD1, 5 bases. TRBV23-1 falls under the ORF class, with uncertain function. CDR3 length: 12 amino acids. Trimming pared 6 bases from V and 8 bases from J, leaving 10 bases between. CDR3 residues: CASRSGWEKLFF. The CDR3 nucleotides read TGCGCCAGCAGGTCAGGGTGGGAAAAACTGTTTTTT.

The V call is TRBV7-9, the J call TRBJ2-3; no firm D call. V lost 4 bases to trimming and J lost 3 bases, with 8 bases between them. CDR1 and CDR2 from the germline V gene are SEHNR and FQNEAQ (reference sequence). This CDR3 region has 13 residues. The CDR3 loop reads CASSSSGTDTQYF. Written as DNA, the CDR3 is TGTGCCAGCAGCTCCTCAGGTACAGATACGCAGTATTTT.

The chain has TRBV21-1 and TRBJ2-7; the table's D call TRBD1 went unverified against the DNA. TRBV21-1 is described as a pseudogene. This CDR3 has 15 amino acids. This chain's CDR3 is CAGSRMGTGEYEQYF. The CDR3 DNA sequence: TGTGCCGGGTCCAGGATGGGGACAGGGGAATACGAGCAGTACTTC.

This clone was detected a few times. The chain carries TRBV5-1 and TRBJ2-1; 10 bases fit TRBD2. Germline V gene lookup returns CDR1 SGHRS and CDR2 YFSETQ. Trimming cost V 4 bases and J 3 bases; bases outside gene matches: 1. This CDR3 has 14 amino acids. CDR3 nucleotide sequence: TGCGCCAGCAGCGCTAGCGGGAGCTACAATGAGCAGTTCTTC. This encodes CASSASGSYNEQFF.

The rearrangement uses TRBV5-1 and TRBJ1-1; 8 nucleotides agree with TRBD1. The CDR3 extends over 14 amino acids. The V and J ends lost 4 bases and 4 bases, in that order; junction bases with no gene match: 6. Looked up from germline, CDR1 is SGHRS and CDR2 is YFSETQ. DNA of the CDR3: TGCGCCAGCAGCCCGGGGACAGGCGGCACTGAAGCTTTCTTT. This gives the protein CASSPGTGGTEAFF.

Worth noting for this clone: The junction departs from the called germline gene at one end, perhaps through a read error. The chain links TRBV7-7 to TRBJ2-5; TRBD2 is a possible D gene (5 bases). The CDR3 totals 13 residues. Germline-derived CDR1 and CDR2 are SSHAT and FNYEAQ (reference sequence). The CDR3 here is CASSLGGLETQYF. The DNA for the CDR3 is TGTGCTAGCAGCTTAGGCGGGTTGGAGACCCAGTACTTC.

The chain links TRBV6-6 to TRBJ2-3, with D maybe TRBD1 (7 bases). CDR3 length: 16 amino acids. The germline V and J ends were trimmed by 4 bases and 4 bases, with 18 bases remaining between them. From germline, CDR1 is MNHNY and CDR2 SVGAGI (reference sequence). DNA for the CDR3: TGTGCCAGCAGTTCAACCGGGACAGCGGGCGCAGATACGCAGTATTTT. As protein: CASSSTGTAGADTQYF.

This clone has only a few counts. This rearrangement joins TRBV5-1 to TRBJ2-7, with 9 positions matching TRBD1. The CDR3 extends over 13 amino acids. The germline V gene has CDR1 SGHRS and CDR2 YFSETQ. The trim removed 4 bases at V and 3 bases at J, leaving 2 bases unmatched. The DNA for the CDR3 is TGCGCCAGCAGCACGGGACAGGGCTACGAGCAGTACTTC. Amino acid sequence: CASSTGQGYEQYF.

This clone was detected only a few times. V is TRBV4-2 and J is TRBJ2-2, with 9 bases that match TRBD1. Germline CDR1 is LGHNA and CDR2 is YNFKEQ. CDR3 length: 17 amino acids. Unmatched junction bases numbered 6, after V lost 1 base and J lost 3 bases. CDR3 protein: CASSQGGQGGDTGELFF. CDR3 DNA sequence: TGTGCCAGCAGCCAAGGGGGACAGGGCGGCGACACCGGGGAGCTGTTTTTT.

The chain links TRBV7-9 to TRBJ1-2; D call uncertain. The length of the CDR3 is 15 residues. CDR1 and CDR2 from the germline V gene are SEHNR and FQNEAQ (reference sequence). Between the trimmed V and J ends, which lost 3 bases and 3 bases, there was a span of 14 bases. The CDR3 region is CASSFDAEVYYGYTF. CDR3 nucleotide sequence: TGTGCCAGCAGCTTTGACGCGGAGGTTTACTATGGCTACACCTTC.

The rearrangement joins TRBV19 to TRBJ2-5; D remains unclear. Deletions cut 7 bases from V and 1 base from J, with 13 bases between. This CDR3 spans 14 amino acids. The germline CDR1 and CDR2 sequences are LNHDA and SQIVND (reference sequence). The CDR3 spells CASTSTWAQETQYF. The CDR3 DNA reads as TGTGCCAGTACATCAACGTGGGCCCAAGAGACCCAGTACTTC.

The genes are TRBV15 and TRBJ1-2, with a tentative D call TRBD1 (5 bases). The CDR3 runs to 14 residues. Germline CDR1 LNHNV, CDR2 YYDKDF (reference sequence). The V end was cut by 0 bases, the J end by 8 bases, with 13 bases between. CDR3 protein: CATSRDRVLRGYTF. CDR3 bases: TGTGCCACCAGCAGAGACAGGGTATTAAGAGGCTACACCTTC.

The genes are TRBV30 and TRBJ1-5, with D possibly TRBD1 on 6 matching bases. Germline CDR1 and CDR2: GTSNPN and SVGIG (reference sequence). CDR3 length: 13 residues. The V end was cut by 7 bases, the J end by 2 bases, with 12 bases between. This CDR3 reads CAYRGAGNQPQHF. In DNA form, the CDR3 reads TGTGCCTACCGGGGGGCTGGCAATCAGCCCCAGCATTTT.

This clone was observed a handful of times. The V call is TRBV7-2, the J call TRBJ2-3, with D perhaps TRBD1 (6 bases). CDR1 is SGHTA and CDR2 is FQGNSA in the germline V gene. The germline V and J ends were trimmed by 2 bases and 6 bases, with 9 bases remaining between them. CDR3 length: 13 amino acids. The chain's CDR3 is CASSLLQGDTQYF. The CDR3 coding sequence is TGTGCCAGCAGCTTACTCCAGGGGGATACGCAGTATTTT.

This chain links TRBV7-3 with TRBJ1-1; D unresolved. The germline CDR1 and CDR2 sequences are SGHTA and FQGTGA. V was cut by 2 bases and J by 1 base, with 5 bases left in between. The CDR3 length is 13 residues. The CDR3 loop is CASSLDRNTEAFF. The CDR3 nucleotides are TGTGCCAGCAGCTTAGATAGGAACACTGAAGCTTTCTTT.

This chain joins TRBV30 and TRBJ2-1; D is unclear. The CDR3 loop spans 13 amino acids. Germline CDR1 is GTSNPN and CDR2 is SVGIG (reference sequence). The ends were cut back, 2 bases at V and 6 bases at J, with 11 bases in the middle. The CDR3 is CAWSRISGNEQFF. The CDR3 DNA follows: TGTGCCTGGAGTAGAATATCGGGCAATGAGCAGTTCTTC.

This clone was observed a handful of times. The genes are TRBV5-1 and TRBJ2-3, with D possibly TRBD2 on 5 matching bases. Looked up from germline, CDR1 is SGHRS and CDR2 is YFSETQ. This CDR3 spans 14 amino acids. Between the trimmed V and J ends, which lost 1 base and 5 bases, there was a span of 11 bases. CDR3 region: CASSLLTAGDTQYF. The CDR3, as DNA: TGCGCCAGCAGCTTGCTCACGGCGGGAGATACGCAGTATTTT.

This clone turned up a few times. V and J are TRBV7-9 and TRBJ2-2, with a weak D call TRBD1 (5 bases). The V and J ends lost 8 bases and 6 bases respectively, with 13 bases between them. In germline, CDR1 is SEHNR, CDR2 FQNEAQ (reference sequence). The CDR3 runs to 13 residues. The DNA of the CDR3 is TGTGCCAGCGGAACAGGATCGGCCGGGGAGCTGTTTTTT. This encodes CASGTGSAGELFF.

V and J are TRBV11-3 and TRBJ2-5; 10 nucleotides agree with TRBD1. This CDR3 region has 14 residues. Germline values: CDR1 SGHNT, CDR2 YENEEA. V dropped 5 bases and J dropped 4; count of bases not matched to a gene: 4. The CDR3, as DNA: TGTGCCAGCAGCCCGAGACAGGGGGCAGAGACCCAGTACTTC. This gives the protein CASSPRQGAETQYF. The variable domain in full, with the rest retrieved from reference TRBV11-3 and TRBJ2-5, is EAGVVQSPRYKIIEKKQPVAFWCNPISGHNTLYWYLQNLGQGPELLIRYENEEAVDDSQLPKDRFSAERLKGVDSTLKIQPAELGDSAVYLCASSPRQGAETQYFGPGTRLLVL.

V and J are TRBV11-2 and TRBJ2-5; 10 nucleotides match TRBD2. Germline-derived CDR1 and CDR2 are SGHAT and FQNNGV. J was trimmed by 4 bases and V by 0 bases; bases with no gene match: 5. The CDR3 has 16 amino acids. Here the CDR3 DNA reads TGTGCCAGCAGCTTAGATACCCTAGCGGGAGTAGAGACCCAGTACTTC. Its protein product is CASSLDTLAGVETQYF.

This chain joins TRBV5-1 and TRBJ1-1, with D possibly matching TRBD1 (5 bases). The CDR3 spans 13 residues. The V and J ends lost 2 bases and 1 base respectively, with 6 bases between them. Germline V gene sequence: CDR1 SGHRS, CDR2 YFSETQ. CDR3 protein: CASSFDRNTEAFF. CDR3 bases: TGCGCCAGCAGCTTTGACAGGAACACTGAAGCTTTCTTT. Full variable domain (rest looked up from reference TRBV5-1 and TRBJ1-1): KAGVTQTPRYLIKTRGQQVTLSCSPISGHRSVSWYQQTPGQGLQFLFEYFSETQRNKGNFPGRFSGRQFSNSRSEMNVSTLELGDSALYLCASSFDRNTEAFFGQGTRLTVV.